These 8 T cell receptor beta chains came from one sample sequenced in a study of vaccination and CD4 T cells after COVID-19. These TCRs are of unknown antigen specificity. CD4+ T cells that had been cultured provided DNA sequenced with the Oncomine TCR Beta short-read assay. MiXCR was run by TCRdb on the PCR reads, yielding one entry per CDR3 protein. The data contain about 14,000 distinct CDR3 sequences, 43% of them singletons. Treatment noted: approximately 10-day PBMC culture with coronavirus spike peptide pools or control peptides (ViraFEST assay). Sequencing was carried out using cultured CD4+ T cells from blood. Every receptor here comes from a human donor with COVID-19.

The J gene is TRBJ2-3, the V gene TRBV19, with TRBD2 matching over 9 bases. The CDR3 contains 15 residues. The trim removed 1 base at V and 4 bases at J, leaving 3 bases unmatched. Germline V lookup: CDR1 LNHDA, CDR2 SQIVND (reference sequence). The CDR3 sequence: CASSIVGGGADTQYF. Here the CDR3 DNA reads TGTGCCAGTAGTATAGTGGGCGGGGGGGCAGATACGCAGTATTTT. Combining the CDR3 with reference TRBV19 and TRBJ2-3 gives the whole variable domain DGGITQSPKYLFRKEGQNVTLSCEQNLNHDAMYWYRQDPGQGLRLIYYSQIVNDFQKGDIAEGYSVSREKKESFPLTVTSAQKNPTAFYLCASSIVGGGADTQYFGPGTRLTVL.

This clonotype was seen a few times. The chain combines TRBV28 with TRBJ1-6, with D maybe TRBD1 (5 bases). Trimming removed 6 bases at V and 8 bases at J, with 20 bases between. Germline values: CDR1 MDHEN, CDR2 SYDVKM. CDR3 size: 16 residues. The CDR3 region has the DNA TGTGCCAGCAGCCCGTTCCCCCCAGGACACGATTCACCCCTCCACTTT. Protein: CASSPFPPGHDSPLHF.

This clonotype has more than one count but fewer than ten. The genes are TRBV6-2 or TRBV6-3 and TRBJ2-3, with unresolved D. The CDR3 sequence is 15 residues long. Germline V lookup: CDR1 MNHEY, CDR2 SVGEGT. Trimming left V 6 bases short and J 5 bases short, with 18 bases between. CDR3 sequence: CASSEPGAARDTQYF. DNA of the CDR3: TGTGCCAGCAGCGAGCCTGGTGCGGCCCGAGATACGCAGTATTTT.

This clonotype came up a few times. The chain has TRBV19 and TRBJ2-7; 10 bases agree with TRBD2. This CDR3 is built from 15 residues. J was trimmed by 3 bases and V by 10 bases; bases with no gene match: 12. CDR1 is LNHDA and CDR2 is SQIVND in the germline V gene (reference sequence). CDR3 in amino acids: CATADYGTSDYEQYF. The CDR3 DNA is TGTGCCACCGCGGATTACGGGACTAGCGACTACGAGCAGTACTTC.

The rearrangement uses TRBV7-6 and TRBJ2-3, with no clear D. Germline CDR1 SGHVS, CDR2 FNYEAQ. Trimming left V 0 bases short and J 0 bases short, with 1 base between. The CDR3 extends over 13 amino acids. Written as DNA, the CDR3 is TGTGCCAGCAGCTTAGCGAGCACAGATACGCAGTATTTT. Translating gives CASSLASTDTQYF.

The gene calls are TRBV6-2 or TRBV6-3 and TRBJ1-2, with D maybe TRBD1 (5 bases). The V gene lost 4 bases and the J gene lost 6 bases, with 9 bases spanning the gap. This CDR3 comprises 12 residues. The V gene's germline CDR1 is MNHEY and CDR2 SVGEGT. The CDR3 is CASSWGGDGYTF. The CDR3 DNA reads TGTGCCAGCAGTTGGGGGGGAGATGGCTACACCTTC.

This chain links TRBV20-1 with TRBJ2-7; 9 bases map to TRBD2. CDR1 and CDR2 (germline): DFQATT, SNEGSKA (reference sequence). The CDR3 is made up of 18 amino acids. J lost 0 bases, V lost 0 bases, and 12 bases had no gene match. CDR3 sequence: CSAREWGLAGTSSYEQYF. Here the CDR3 DNA reads TGCAGTGCTAGAGAATGGGGGCTAGCGGGGACAAGCTCCTACGAGCAGTACTTC.

V usage is TRBV18 and J usage is TRBJ2-7; weak D call: TRBD2 (6 bases). V shed 6 bases and J shed 7 bases, with 10 bases lying between them. The CDR3 sequence is 11 residues long. Germline-derived CDR1 and CDR2 are KGHSH and LQKENI. CDR3 nucleotide sequence: TGTGCCAGCTCTCCGGGGGAGGAGCAGTACTTC. Protein sequence: CASSPGEEQYF.